Following are 27 T cell receptor beta chains from one sample sequenced in a study of CD8+ T cells in alopecia areata. Isolated RNA was reverse transcribed into cDNA used as the sequencing template. The repertoire was sequenced with immunoSEQ multiplex PCR; TCRdb's copy has only in-frame clones and lacks some. This table has 90,000 or so clones, about 40% appearing once. Treatment noted: oral pan-JAK inhibitor, 5-10 mg twice daily. The source was CD8+ T cells sorted from blood, collected at week 24, from a patient treated with tofacitinib. Receptors originate from a human donor with alopecia areata.

This sequence joins TRBV2 and TRBJ2-7; 7 bases line up with TRBD1. The germline gives CDR1 SNHLY, CDR2 FYNNEI. The CDR3 has 18 residues. The ends lost 11 bases at V and 3 bases at J; junction bases unmatched: 25. The DNA of the CDR3 is TGTGCCTCAATTCGGGACAGCTCCCGAAGGGGTGTCTTCTACGAGCAGTACTTC. Its protein is CASIRDSSRRGVFYEQYF.

The genes are TRBV30 and TRBJ1-2, with D maybe TRBD1 (6 bases). V gave up 5 bases and J gave up 2 bases, with 15 bases separating them. In germline, CDR1 is GTSNPN, CDR2 SVGIG (reference sequence). This CDR3 has 14 amino acids. CDR3 in amino acids: CAWPFRTANYGYTF. The DNA for the CDR3 is TGTGCCTGGCCATTCAGGACAGCCAACTATGGCTACACCTTC.

This chain links TRBV28 with TRBJ1-2; D is unclear. The CDR3 contains 13 residues. V lost 3 bases to trimming and J lost 3 bases, with 8 bases between them. CDR1 MDHEN and CDR2 SYDVKM come from the germline V gene. The CDR3: CASSLPSYYGYTF. The CDR3 DNA reads as TGTGCCAGCAGTTTGCCCAGCTACTATGGCTACACCTTC.

This rearrangement joins TRBV19 to TRBJ2-7; D not certain. The CDR3 has 14 amino acids. Germline CDR1 LNHDA, CDR2 SQIVND (reference sequence). Trimming pared 3 bases from V and 4 bases from J, leaving 13 bases between. DNA of the CDR3: TGTGCCAGTAGTATTAACGACGGCGCTTACGAGCAGTACTTC. This translates into CASSINDGAYEQYF.

This chain uses TRBV4-1 with TRBJ2-1; no reliable D call. V was shortened by 1 base and J by 10 bases, with 8 bases between the two germline ends. Germline values: CDR1 MGHRA, CDR2 YSYEKL. This CDR3 is 12 amino acids long. CDR3 in amino acids: CASSQVPSEQFF. CDR3 nucleotides: TGCGCCAGCAGCCAAGTTCCGAGCGAGCAGTTCTTC.

This clone was seen only a few times. The junction differs from germline at one of its ends, possibly a read error. This chain links TRBV29-1 with TRBJ2-1, with D perhaps matching TRBD2 (6 bases). From germline, CDR1 is SQVTM and CDR2 ANQGSEA. CDR3 length: 15 amino acids. The CDR3 region is CSVEGRDSIYNEQFF. CDR3 sequence (DNA): TGCAGCGTCGAAGGACGGGACTCCATCTACAATGAGCAGTTCTTC.

The V call is TRBV7-2, the J call TRBJ2-7; 8 nucleotides align to TRBD2. Germline assignment: CDR1 SGHTA and CDR2 FQGNSA. The CDR3 is 14 amino acids. The junction had 4 bases not matched to a gene; V was cut back by 4 bases and J by 2 bases. Here the CDR3 reads CASSYSGVAYEQYF. DNA of the CDR3: TGTGCCAGCAGCTATAGCGGGGTTGCCTACGAGCAGTACTTC.

This clone was recorded a few times. The same CDR3 arises from other DNA sequences in this sample as well. The genes are TRBV5-1 and TRBJ2-7; tentative D call: TRBD1 (6 bases). V was pared by 4 bases and J by 1 base, with 9 bases between. Germline CDR1 is SGHRS and CDR2 is YFSETQ. This CDR3 comprises 13 residues. CDR3 loop: CASSPGQSYEQYF. CDR3 nucleotides: TGCGCCAGCAGCCCTGGACAGTCCTACGAGCAGTACTTC.

The chain couples TRBV4-3 to TRBJ2-3; 10 bases agree with TRBD2. The CDR3 length is 16 residues. J was trimmed by 5 bases and V by 1 base; bases with no gene match: 6. Germline lookup yields CDR1 LGHNA and CDR2 YSLEER. The chain's CDR3 is CASSQATSGMGDTQYF. CDR3 in DNA: TGCGCCAGCAGCCAAGCTACTAGCGGGATGGGAGATACGCAGTATTTT.

This chain connects TRBV6-5 to TRBJ1-4; D remains ambiguous. With 0 bases removed from V and 5 bases from J, the gap between germline ends came to 7 bases. CDR1 is MNHEY, CDR2 SVGAGI, per germline. The CDR3 is 14 residues long. The DNA for the CDR3 is TGTGCCAGCAGTTACTCGTTGGGGAATGAAAAACTGTTTTTT. It is translated as CASSYSLGNEKLFF.

V is TRBV9 and J is TRBJ2-1; 7 bases line up with TRBD2. This CDR3 has 14 residues. The V segment lost 3 bases and the J segment 8 bases; nucleotides outside the gene matches: 8. CDR1 SGDLS and CDR2 YYNGEE come from the germline V gene. CDR3 residues: CASSGEGNPYEQFF. The DNA for the CDR3 is TGTGCCAGCAGCGGGGAGGGCAACCCTTATGAGCAGTTCTTC.

This sequence joins TRBV27 and TRBJ2-6; TRBD1 aligns across 12 bases. Germline V gives CDR1 MNHEY, CDR2 SMNVEV (reference sequence). The CDR3 contains 18 residues. V dropped 5 bases and J dropped 4; count of bases not matched to a gene: 9. CDR3 protein: CASSKGTGGYLGANVLTF. The CDR3 nucleotides read TGTGCCAGCAGTAAGGGGACAGGGGGCTACCTCGGGGCCAACGTCCTGACTTTC. Supplemented by reference TRBV27 and TRBJ2-6, the full variable domain reads EAQVTQNPRYLITVTGKKLTVTCSQNMNHEYMSWYRQDPGLGLRQIYYSMNVEVTDKGDVPEGYKVSRKEKRNFPLILESPSPNQTSLYFCASSKGTGGYLGANVLTFGAGSRLTVL.

The chain is built from TRBV13 and TRBJ2-2; D is ambiguous. Trimming removed 1 base from V and 5 bases from J, with 11 bases in between. Germline V gene data show CDR1 as PRHDT and CDR2 as FYEKMQ (reference sequence). The CDR3 has 15 residues. DNA for the CDR3: TGTGCCAGCAGCTTAGTCCGGCGTAGGACCGGGGAGCTGTTTTTT. This gives the protein CASSLVRRRTGELFF.

This clone was detected only a few times. The genes are TRBV14 and TRBJ2-7; D is unresolved. The CDR3 spans 14 residues. CDR1 is SGHDN, CDR2 FVKESK, per germline. Trimming stripped 3 bases from V and 2 bases from J, with 11 bases between. CDR3 nucleotide sequence: TGTGCCAGCAGCCACGAGAGTCCGGCCTACGAGCAGTACTTC. Protein sequence: CASSHESPAYEQYF.

The chain recombines TRBV27 with TRBJ1-1, with a possible D match to TRBD1 (5 bases). V gave up 8 bases and J gave up 0 bases, with 16 bases separating them. Per the germline V gene, CDR1 is MNHEY and CDR2 is SMNVEV (reference sequence). The CDR3 spans 15 residues. CDR3 residues: CASGRRGGMNTEAFF. For the CDR3, the DNA is TGTGCCAGCGGACGAAGGGGAGGGATGAACACTGAAGCTTTCTTT.

This clone was detected only a few times. The chain uses TRBV4-1 and TRBJ2-6; D not certain. With 4 bases removed from V and 0 bases from J, the gap between germline ends came to 16 bases. Per germline, CDR1 MGHRA and CDR2 YSYEKL. CDR3 length: 18 amino acids. The CDR3 region is CASSLTDALGSGANVLTF. In nucleotides, the CDR3 is TGCGCCAGCAGCCTCACGGATGCCCTGGGCTCTGGGGCCAACGTCCTGACTTTC.

The chain recombines TRBV9 with TRBJ1-4; D unclear. This CDR3 has 12 amino acids. Germline CDR1 SGDLS, CDR2 YYNGEE. Between the trimmed V and J ends, which lost 3 bases and 8 bases, there was a span of 8 bases. The CDR3 DNA reads as TGTGCCAGCAGCGACGGTGGGGAAAAACTGTTTTTT. Amino acids: CASSDGGEKLFF.

The chain uses TRBV19 and TRBJ2-2, with D maybe TRBD1 (6 bases). Trimming removed 3 bases at V and 7 bases at J, with 9 bases between. There are 13 residues in the CDR3. Per the germline V gene, CDR1 is LNHDA and CDR2 is SQIVND (reference sequence). The CDR3, as DNA: TGTGCCAGTAGTATCCCCAGGGGCGGGGAGCTGTTTTTT. As protein: CASSIPRGGELFF.

The chain employs TRBV2 and TRBJ2-2; 10 bases agree with TRBD2. CDR3 length: 19 residues. The V and J ends lost 1 base and 3 bases, in that order; junction bases with no gene match: 11. Germline lookup yields CDR1 SNHLY and CDR2 FYNNEI. CDR3 nucleotide sequence: TGTGCCAGCAGTGAAGGTTATCTAGCGGGAGAGGAGTACACCGGGGAGCTGTTTTTT. Protein: CASSEGYLAGEEYTGELFF.

This clone was seen a few times. The chain has TRBV7-9 and TRBJ1-1; no firm D call. Germline CDR1 and CDR2: SEHNR and FQNEAQ (reference sequence). Trimming took 5 bases from V and 1 from J, leaving 11 bases between them. This CDR3 contains 14 residues. DNA of the CDR3: TGTGCCAGCAGCGCCGATCCAAAGAACACTGAAGCTTTCTTT. Its protein is CASSADPKNTEAFF.

The chain joins TRBV7-9 to TRBJ2-3, with TRBD2 matching 10 bases. Germline V lookup: CDR1 SEHNR, CDR2 FQNEAQ (reference sequence). The CDR3 length is 17 residues. V dropped 0 bases and J dropped 2; count of bases not matched to a gene: 5. The CDR3 reads CASSLASLAGYTDTQYF. CDR3 coding DNA: TGTGCCAGCAGCTTAGCCTCACTAGCGGGGTACACAGATACGCAGTATTTT.

Details on this clone: One end of the junction varies from germline; a read error may be responsible. The V and J genes are TRBV2 and TRBJ1-2; TRBD1 agrees at 9 bases. Germline V CDR1 and CDR2: SNHLY, FYNNEI. The CDR3 length is 11 residues. CDR3 sequence reads: CASSAGDRVPF. The CDR3 DNA reads TGTGCCAGCAGTGCGGGGGACAGGGTGCCCTTC.

CDR3 protein: CASMGRENADTQYF. The CDR3 DNA reads TGTGCCAGCATGGGGCGGGAGAACGCAGATACGCAGTATTTT. This chain links TRBV9 with TRBJ2-3; TRBD2 matches 7 bases. Germline V gene lookup returns CDR1 SGDLS and CDR2 YYNGEE. The CDR3 totals 14 residues. V dropped 6 bases and J dropped 4; count of bases not matched to a gene: 8. Supplemented by reference TRBV9 and TRBJ2-3, the full variable domain reads DSGVTQTPKHLITATGQRVTLRCSPRSGDLSVYWYQQSLDQGLQFLIQYYNGEERAKGNILERFSAQQFPDLHSELNLSSLELGDSALYFCASMGRENADTQYFGPGTRLTVL.

Details on this clone: The same CDR3 also results from other DNA sequences found in this sample. V and J are TRBV4-1 and TRBJ1-5, with 9 bases aligning to TRBD1. The CDR3 runs to 14 residues. CDR1 is MGHRA and CDR2 is YSYEKL in the germline V gene. The trim removed 4 bases at V and 4 bases at J, leaving 2 bases unmatched. The CDR3 nucleotides are TGCGCCAGCAGCCCCGACAGGGGGAATCAGCCCCAGCATTTT. As protein: CASSPDRGNQPQHF.

This chain uses TRBV7-9 with TRBJ2-1; D is unresolved. The CDR3 runs 12 residues. V shed 1 base and J shed 12 bases, with 10 bases lying between them. Germline V lookup: CDR1 SEHNR, CDR2 FQNEAQ (reference sequence). CDR3 region: CASSLGGWGQFF. The DNA of the CDR3 is TGTGCCAGCAGCTTAGGAGGATGGGGGCAGTTCTTC.

V usage is TRBV11-1 and J usage is TRBJ2-4, with unresolved D. Germline CDR1 SGHAT, CDR2 FQDESV (reference sequence). CDR3 length: 13 amino acids. V gave up 5 bases and J gave up 8 bases, with 13 bases separating them. The CDR3: CASSLLSGDIQYF. The CDR3 DNA is TGTGCCAGCAGCCTCTTGTCCGGAGACATTCAGTACTTC.

J is TRBJ2-2 and V is TRBV30, with TRBD1 matching over 8 bases. From germline, CDR1 is GTSNPN and CDR2 SVGIG (reference sequence). This CDR3 is built from 13 residues. The J segment lost 4 bases and the V segment lost 8 bases, leaving 6 bases of the junction unmatched. The CDR3 nucleotides are TGTGCCAGAGGACAGGGCGGCACCGGGGAGCTGTTTTTT. The encoded protein is CARGQGGTGELFF.